Here is one TCR beta chain with its context. No antigen is known for it. Subsequent to a culture period of roughly 11 days, CD4+ T cells were isolated. Participants each got two BNT162b2 or mRNA-1273 vaccine doses. Half-medium exchanges with IL-2 medium took place on days 3 and 7. The assay was immunoSEQ multiplex PCR, and TCRdb's table has in-frame clones only and misses some. Counted here are 57,000 or so clones, less than 80% occurring once; the ten biggest clones make up 4.3%. This entry comes from a study of vaccination effects on CD4 cells after COVID-19. Germline CDR1 reads KGHDR; CDR2 reads SFDVKD. V lost 3 bases, J lost 6 bases, and 17 bases lay in between. The CDR3 spans 16 residues.

The source is a human donor who received a COVID-19 vaccine. Source: CD4+ T cells from PBMCs cultured without peptide, taken after COVID-19 vaccination. The J gene is TRBJ2-1, the V gene TRBV24-1; possible D gene TRBD1, 6 bases. In DNA form, the CDR3 reads TGTGCCACCAGTGATATCGGGGCAGGGGTTGGCAATGAGCAGTTCTTC. This sequence encodes CATSDIGAGVGNEQFF.